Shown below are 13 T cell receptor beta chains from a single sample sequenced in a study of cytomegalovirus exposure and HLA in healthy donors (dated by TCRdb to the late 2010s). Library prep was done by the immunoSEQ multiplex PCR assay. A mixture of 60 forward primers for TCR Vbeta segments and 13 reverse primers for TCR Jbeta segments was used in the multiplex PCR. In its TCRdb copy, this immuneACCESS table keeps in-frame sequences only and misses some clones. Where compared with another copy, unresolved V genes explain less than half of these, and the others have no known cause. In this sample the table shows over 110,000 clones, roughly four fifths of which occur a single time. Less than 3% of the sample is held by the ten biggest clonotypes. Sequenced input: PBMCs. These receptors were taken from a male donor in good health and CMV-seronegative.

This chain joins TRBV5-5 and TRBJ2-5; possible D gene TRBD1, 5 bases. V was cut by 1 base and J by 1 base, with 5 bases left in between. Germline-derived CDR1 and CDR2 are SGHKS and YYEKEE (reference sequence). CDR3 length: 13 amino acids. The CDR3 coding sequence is TGTGCCAGCAGCTTGAGGGGCCAAGAGACCCAGTACTTC. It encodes CASSLRGQETQYF.

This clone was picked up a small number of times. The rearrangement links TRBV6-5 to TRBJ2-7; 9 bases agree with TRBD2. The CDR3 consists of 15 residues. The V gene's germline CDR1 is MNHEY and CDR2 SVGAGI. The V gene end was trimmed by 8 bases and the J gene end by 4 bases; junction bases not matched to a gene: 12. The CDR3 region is CASGKPTSGGYEQYF. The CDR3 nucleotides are TGTGCCAGCGGTAAACCCACAAGCGGGGGGTACGAGCAGTACTTC.

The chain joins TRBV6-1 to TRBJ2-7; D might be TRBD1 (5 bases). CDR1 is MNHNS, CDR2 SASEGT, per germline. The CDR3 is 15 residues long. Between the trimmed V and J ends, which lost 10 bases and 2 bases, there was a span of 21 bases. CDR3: CATNTLGRATYEQYF. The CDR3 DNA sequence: TGTGCCACCAACACACTCGGCAGGGCAACCTACGAGCAGTACTTC.

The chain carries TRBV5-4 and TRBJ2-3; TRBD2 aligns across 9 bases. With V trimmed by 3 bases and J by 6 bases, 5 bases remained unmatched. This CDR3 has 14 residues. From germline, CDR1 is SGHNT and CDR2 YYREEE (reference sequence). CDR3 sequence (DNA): TGTGCCAGCAGCTCTAGCGGGACTTCGGATACGCAGTATTTT. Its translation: CASSSSGTSDTQYF.

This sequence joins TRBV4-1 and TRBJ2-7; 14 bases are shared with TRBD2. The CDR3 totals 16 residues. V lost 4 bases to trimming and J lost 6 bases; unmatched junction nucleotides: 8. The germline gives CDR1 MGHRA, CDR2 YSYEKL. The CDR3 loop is CASSPGTSGSGVEQYF. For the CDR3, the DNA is TGCGCCAGCAGCCCTGGGACTAGCGGGAGCGGCGTCGAGCAGTACTTC.

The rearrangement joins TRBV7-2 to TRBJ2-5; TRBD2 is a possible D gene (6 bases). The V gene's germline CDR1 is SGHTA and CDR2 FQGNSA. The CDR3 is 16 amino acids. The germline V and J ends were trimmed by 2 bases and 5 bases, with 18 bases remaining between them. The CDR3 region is CASSLTFQGGGETQYF. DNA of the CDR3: TGTGCCAGCAGCTTAACTTTTCAGGGAGGTGGCGAGACCCAGTACTTC.

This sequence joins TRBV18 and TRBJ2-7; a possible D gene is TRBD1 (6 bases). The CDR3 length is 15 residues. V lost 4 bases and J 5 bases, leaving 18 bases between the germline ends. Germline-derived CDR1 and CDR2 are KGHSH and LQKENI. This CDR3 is CASSLPSTGSDEQYF. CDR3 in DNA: TGTGCCAGCTCACTACCGAGCACAGGGAGCGACGAGCAGTACTTC. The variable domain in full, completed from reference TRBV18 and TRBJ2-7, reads NAGVMQNPRHLVRRRGQEARLRCSPMKGHSHVYWYRQLPEEGLKFMVYLQKENIIDESGMPKERFSAEFPKEGPSILRIQQVVRGDSAAYFCASSLPSTGSDEQYFGPGTRLTVT.

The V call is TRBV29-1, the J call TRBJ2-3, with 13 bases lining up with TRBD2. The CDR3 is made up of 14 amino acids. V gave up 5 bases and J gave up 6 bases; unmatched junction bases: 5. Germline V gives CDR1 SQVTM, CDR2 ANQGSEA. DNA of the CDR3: TGCAGCGTTCCACTAGCGGGAGGGTGGGATACGCAGTATTTT. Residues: CSVPLAGGWDTQYF.

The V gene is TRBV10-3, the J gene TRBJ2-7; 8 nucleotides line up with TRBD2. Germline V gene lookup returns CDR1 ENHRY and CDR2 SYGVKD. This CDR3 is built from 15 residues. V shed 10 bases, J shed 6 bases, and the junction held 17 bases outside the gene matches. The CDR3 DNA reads TGTGCCACCACCCCGTCGACGGGAGGGCCTCGCGAGCAGTACTTC. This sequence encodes CATTPSTGGPREQYF.

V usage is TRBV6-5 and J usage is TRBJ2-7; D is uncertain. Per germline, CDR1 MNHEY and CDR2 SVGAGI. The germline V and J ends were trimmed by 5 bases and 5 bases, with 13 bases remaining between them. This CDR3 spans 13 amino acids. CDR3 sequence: CASSNPPGDEQYF. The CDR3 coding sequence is TGTGCCAGCAGTAACCCCCCCGGAGACGAGCAGTACTTC.

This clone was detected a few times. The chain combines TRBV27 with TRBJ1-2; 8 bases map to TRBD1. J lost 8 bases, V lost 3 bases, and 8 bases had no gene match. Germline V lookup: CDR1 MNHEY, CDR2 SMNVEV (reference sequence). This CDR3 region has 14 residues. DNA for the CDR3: TGTGCCAGCAGTTTCCACAGGGGGAGTGGAGGCTACACCTTC. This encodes CASSFHRGSGGYTF.

The CDR3 loop reads CASSYSGEGGTEQFF. The CDR3 DNA reads TGTGCCAGCAGTTATAGTGGGGAGGGGGGTACTGAGCAGTTCTTC. The V call is TRBV6-6, the J call TRBJ2-1; D may be TRBD2 (7 bases). Germline lookup yields CDR1 MNHNY and CDR2 SVGAGI (reference sequence). This CDR3 contains 15 residues. V was trimmed by 3 bases and J by 9 bases, leaving 18 bases between them.

The CDR3 here is CASSPAGGLHGAYNEQFF. The DNA for the CDR3 is TGTGCCAGCAGCCCCGCTGGAGGTCTCCACGGCGCCTACAATGAGCAGTTCTTC. The chain recombines TRBV13 with TRBJ2-1, with D possibly matching TRBD2 (5 bases). The germline V gene encodes CDR1 PRHDT and CDR2 FYEKMQ (reference sequence). Deletions cut 5 bases from V and 2 bases from J, with 22 bases between. The CDR3 loop spans 18 amino acids.